This T cell receptor (beta chain) was documented in a study of shared clonotypes between healthy human individuals. In replicate PCRs of sorted subsets, about 190 ng DNA, tens of thousands of T cell genomes, was used. This table comes from immunoSEQ multiplex PCR, and its TCRdb copy is limited to in-frame clones, with some not included. The sample holds 2 million to 2.5 million clones, 85% to 95% seen once. The germline CDR1 and CDR2 sequences are SGHDT and YYEEEE. The CDR3 loop spans 16 amino acids. Trimming left V 2 bases short and J 5 bases short, with 17 bases between. Naive CD8 populations comprised CD45RO-negative cells positively selected for CCR7, excluding terminally differentiated effector memory CD45RA+ cells. Donors comprised healthy HIV-negative adults lacking recent acute infections or vaccinations.

Material: naive CD8+ T cells sorted from blood. This sequence originates from a man between 18 and 35 years old in good health. This rearrangement joins TRBV5-6 to TRBJ2-1; maybe TRBD2 (6 bases). CDR3 protein: CASSFVSGRQDNEQFF. As DNA, the CDR3 is TGTGCCAGCAGCTTTGTATCCGGGAGACAAGACAATGAGCAGTTCTTC.